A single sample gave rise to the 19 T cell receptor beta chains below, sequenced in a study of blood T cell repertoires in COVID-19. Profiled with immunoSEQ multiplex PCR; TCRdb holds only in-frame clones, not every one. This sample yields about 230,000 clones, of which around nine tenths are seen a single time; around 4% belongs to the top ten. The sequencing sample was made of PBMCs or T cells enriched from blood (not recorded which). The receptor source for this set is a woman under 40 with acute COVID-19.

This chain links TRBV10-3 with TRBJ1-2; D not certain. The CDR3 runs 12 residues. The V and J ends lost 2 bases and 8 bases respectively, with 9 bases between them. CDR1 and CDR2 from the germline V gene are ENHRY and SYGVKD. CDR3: CAISEPGMGYTF. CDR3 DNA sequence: TGTGCCATCAGTGAGCCGGGAATGGGCTACACCTTC.

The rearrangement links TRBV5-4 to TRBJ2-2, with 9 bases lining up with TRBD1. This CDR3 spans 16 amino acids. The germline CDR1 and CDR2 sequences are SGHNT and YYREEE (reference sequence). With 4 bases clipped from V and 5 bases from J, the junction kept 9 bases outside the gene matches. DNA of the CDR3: TGTGCCAGCAGCCTCAGGGGACAGGGTCGGACCGGGGAGCTGTTTTTT. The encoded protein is CASSLRGQGRTGELFF.

The CDR3 region has the DNA TGTGCCAGCAGTGACCGGACAGGTTCTAGCACAGATACGCAGTATTTT. It specifies CASSDRTGSSTDTQYF. The gene calls are TRBV6-2 or TRBV6-3 and TRBJ2-3; 7 positions agree with TRBD1. Germline-derived CDR1 and CDR2 are MNHEY and SVGEGT. The CDR3 is made up of 16 amino acids. The ends lost 5 bases at V and 0 bases at J; junction bases unmatched: 8.

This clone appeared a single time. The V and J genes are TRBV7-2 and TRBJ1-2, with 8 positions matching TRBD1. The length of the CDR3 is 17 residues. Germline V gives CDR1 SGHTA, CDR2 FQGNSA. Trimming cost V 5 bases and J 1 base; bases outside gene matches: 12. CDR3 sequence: CASSPWTGPIFNYGYTF. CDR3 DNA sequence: TGTGCCAGCAGCCCGTGGACAGGGCCTATCTTTAACTATGGCTACACCTTC.

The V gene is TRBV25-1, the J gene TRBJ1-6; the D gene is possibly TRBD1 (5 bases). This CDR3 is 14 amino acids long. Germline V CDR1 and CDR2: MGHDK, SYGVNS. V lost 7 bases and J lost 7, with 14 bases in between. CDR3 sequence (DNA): TGTGCCAGCAACCAGGGTGTAGAAAATTCACCCCTCCACTTT. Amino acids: CASNQGVENSPLHF.

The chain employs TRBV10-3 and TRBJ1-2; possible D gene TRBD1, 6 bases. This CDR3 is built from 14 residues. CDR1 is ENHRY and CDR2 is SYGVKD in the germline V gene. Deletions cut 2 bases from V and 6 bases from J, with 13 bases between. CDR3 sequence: CAISEIGAGDGYTF. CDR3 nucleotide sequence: TGTGCCATCAGTGAGATCGGGGCAGGGGATGGCTACACCTTC.

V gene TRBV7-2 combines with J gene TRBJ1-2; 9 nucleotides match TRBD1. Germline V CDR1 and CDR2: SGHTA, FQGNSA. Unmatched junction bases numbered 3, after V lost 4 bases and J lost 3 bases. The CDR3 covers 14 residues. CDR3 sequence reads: CASSSRTGDYGYTF. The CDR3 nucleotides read TGTGCCAGCAGCTCCCGGACAGGGGACTATGGCTACACCTTC. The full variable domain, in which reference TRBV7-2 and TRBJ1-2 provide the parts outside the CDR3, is GAGVSQSPSNKVTEKGKDVELRCDPISGHTALYWYRQSLGQGLEFLIYFQGNSAPDKSGLPSDRFSAERTGGSVSTLTIQRTQQEDSAVYLCASSSRTGDYGYTFGSGTRLTVV.

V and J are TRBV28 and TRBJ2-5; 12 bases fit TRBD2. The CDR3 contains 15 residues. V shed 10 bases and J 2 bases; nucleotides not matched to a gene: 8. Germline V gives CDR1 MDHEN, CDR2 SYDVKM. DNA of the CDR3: TGTGCCATCACCAGGACTAGCGGGGATCAAGAGACCCAGTACTTC. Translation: CAITRTSGDQETQYF.

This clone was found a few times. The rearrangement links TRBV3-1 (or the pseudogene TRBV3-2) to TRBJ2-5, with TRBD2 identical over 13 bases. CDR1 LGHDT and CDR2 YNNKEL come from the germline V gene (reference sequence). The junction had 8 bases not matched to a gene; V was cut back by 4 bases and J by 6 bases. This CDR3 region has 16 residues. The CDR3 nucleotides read TGTGCCAGCAGCCCTCGACTAGCGGGGGGTAGCCAGACCCAGTACTTC. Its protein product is CASSPRLAGGSQTQYF.

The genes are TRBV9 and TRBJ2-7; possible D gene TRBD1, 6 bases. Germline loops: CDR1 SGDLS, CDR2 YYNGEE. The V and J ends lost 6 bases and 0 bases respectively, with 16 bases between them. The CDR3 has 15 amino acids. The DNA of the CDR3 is TGTGCCAGCACCCCGGGACACCTGAGCTCCTACGAGCAGTACTTC. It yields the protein CASTPGHLSSYEQYF.

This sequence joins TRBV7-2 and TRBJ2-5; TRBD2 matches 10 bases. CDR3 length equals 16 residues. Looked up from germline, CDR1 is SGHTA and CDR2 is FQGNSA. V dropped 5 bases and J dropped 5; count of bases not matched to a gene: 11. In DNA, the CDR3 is TGTGCCAGCAGCCACGAGCGGGGGGGCGGGGGTGAGACCCAGTACTTC. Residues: CASSHERGGGGETQYF.

The CDR3 reads CASSSGTGGYEQFF. The CDR3, as DNA: TGCGCCAGCAGCTCGGGGACAGGTGGCTATGAGCAGTTCTTC. The J gene is TRBJ2-1, the V gene TRBV5-1; 8 nucleotides line up with TRBD1. V dropped 3 bases and J dropped 8; count of bases not matched to a gene: 7. The CDR3 runs to 14 residues. Germline CDR1 SGHRS, CDR2 YFSETQ. Looking up the rest from reference TRBV5-1 and TRBJ2-1 gives the full variable domain: KAGVTQTPRYLIKTRGQQVTLSCSPISGHRSVSWYQQTPGQGLQFLFEYFSETQRNKGNFPGRFSGRQFSNSRSEMNVSTLELGDSALYLCASSSGTGGYEQFFGPGTRLTVL.

The CDR3 nucleotides are TGTGCCAGCCACATTACGGCGGCCTCTGGAAACACCATATATTTT. As protein: CASHITAASGNTIYF. The chain links TRBV7-2 to TRBJ1-3; no clear D. Trimming cost V 8 bases and J 0 bases, with 14 bases left between them. Germline V gives CDR1 SGHTA, CDR2 FQGNSA. The CDR3 loop spans 15 amino acids.

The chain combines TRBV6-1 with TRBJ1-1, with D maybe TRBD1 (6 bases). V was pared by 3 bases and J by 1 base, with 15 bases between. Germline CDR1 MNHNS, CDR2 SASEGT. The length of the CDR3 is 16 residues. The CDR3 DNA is TGTGCCAGCAGTGATCCCGGACAGCCCAAGAACACTGAAGCTTTCTTT. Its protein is CASSDPGQPKNTEAFF.

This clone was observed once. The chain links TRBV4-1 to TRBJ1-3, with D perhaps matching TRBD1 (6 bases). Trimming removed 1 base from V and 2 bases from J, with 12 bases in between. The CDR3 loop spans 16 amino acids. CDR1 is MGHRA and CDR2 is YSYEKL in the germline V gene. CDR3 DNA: TGCGCCAGCAGCCAAGGGCAGGGGAGCGCTGGAAACACCATATATTTT. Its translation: CASSQGQGSAGNTIYF.

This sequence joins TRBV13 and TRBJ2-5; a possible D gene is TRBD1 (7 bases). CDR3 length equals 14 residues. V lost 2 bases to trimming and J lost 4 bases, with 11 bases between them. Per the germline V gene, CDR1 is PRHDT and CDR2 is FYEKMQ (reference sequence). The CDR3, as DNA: TGTGCCAGCAGCTTAATGCAGGGGGGAGAGACCCAGTACTTC. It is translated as CASSLMQGGETQYF.

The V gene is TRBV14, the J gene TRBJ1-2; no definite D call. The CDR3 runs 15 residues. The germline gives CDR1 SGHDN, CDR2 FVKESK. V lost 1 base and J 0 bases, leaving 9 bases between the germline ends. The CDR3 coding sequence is TGTGCCAGCAGCCAAGCAGGCCTTGCTAACTATGGCTACACCTTC. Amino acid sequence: CASSQAGLANYGYTF.

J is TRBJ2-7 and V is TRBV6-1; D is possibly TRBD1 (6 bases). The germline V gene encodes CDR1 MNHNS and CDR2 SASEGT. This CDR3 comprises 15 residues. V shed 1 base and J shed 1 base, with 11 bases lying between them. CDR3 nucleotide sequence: TGTGCCAGCAGTGAAGTGCAGGGGTCTTCCTACGAGCAGTACTTC. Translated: CASSEVQGSSYEQYF.

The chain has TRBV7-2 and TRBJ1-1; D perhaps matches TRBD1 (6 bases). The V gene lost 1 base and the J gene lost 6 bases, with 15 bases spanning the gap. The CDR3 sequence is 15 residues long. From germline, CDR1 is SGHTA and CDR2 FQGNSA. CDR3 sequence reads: CASSLEGSTGSEAFF. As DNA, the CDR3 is TGTGCCAGCAGCTTAGAAGGATCGACAGGATCTGAAGCTTTCTTT.